This passage covers 21 T cell receptor beta chains from one sample sequenced in a study of blood T cell repertoires in COVID-19. TCRdb's table, derived via immunoSEQ multiplex PCR, lists solely in-frame clones and lacks some. The data hold 200,000 to 250,000 clones, with around 90% observed a single time. Sequenced input: peripheral blood. The receptors come from a man younger than 40 with COVID-19, enrolled during active disease.

J is TRBJ2-7 and V is TRBV3-1 (or the pseudogene TRBV3-2), with TRBD1 matching 8 bases. Germline-derived CDR1 and CDR2 are LGHDT and YNNKEL (reference sequence). This CDR3 comprises 11 residues. The ends lost 6 bases at V and 5 bases at J; junction bases unmatched: 0. The CDR3 DNA follows: TGTGCCAGCAGGACAGGGGACGAGCAGTACTTC. It specifies CASRTGDEQYF.

A single count supports this clone. V and J are TRBV5-4 and TRBJ1-3; D may be TRBD1 (5 bases). V shed 2 bases and J shed 1 base, with 10 bases lying between them. Germline CDR1 reads SGHNT; CDR2 reads YYREEE (reference sequence). This CDR3 has 15 residues. The CDR3 nucleotides are TGTGCCAGCAGCTTACCAGGGAATTCTGGAAACACCATATATTTT. This encodes CASSLPGNSGNTIYF. Together with reference TRBV5-4 and TRBJ1-3, the CDR3 gives the full variable domain: ETGVTQSPTHLIKTRGQQVTLRCSSQSGHNTVSWYQQALGQGPQFIFQYYREEENGRGNFPPRFSGLQFPNYSSELNVNALELDDSALYLCASSLPGNSGNTIYFGEGSWLTVV.

The DNA of the CDR3 is TGTGCCAGCGACGACAGGGGCTATGGCTACACCTTC. Its translation is CASDDRGYGYTF. The chain carries TRBV2 and TRBJ1-2; 8 bases map to TRBD1. V dropped 8 bases and J dropped 4; count of bases not matched to a gene: 3. The CDR3 runs to 12 residues. CDR1 and CDR2 from the germline V gene are SNHLY and FYNNEI.

The CDR3 coding sequence is TGTGCCAGCAGCAAACCACCCGGACAGGCAGACAATGAGCAGTTCTTC. It yields the protein CASSKPPGQADNEQFF. The chain carries TRBV21-1 and TRBJ2-1; the table's D call TRBD1 went unverified against the DNA. TRBV21-1 is assigned pseudogene status. CDR3 size: 16 residues.

This clone came up once. Other DNA variants within this sample encode the same CDR3. The chain has TRBV18 and TRBJ1-2, with 12 positions matching TRBD1. Germline CDR1 KGHSH, CDR2 LQKENI. V gave up 0 bases and J gave up 8 bases; unmatched junction bases: 4. There are 15 residues in the CDR3. The CDR3 region is CASSPPGQGALGYTF. In nucleotides, the CDR3 is TGTGCCAGCTCACCACCGGGACAGGGGGCGTTAGGCTACACCTTC.

CDR3 nucleotide sequence: TGTGCCAGCAGCCCCGTTCGGAGGCTTAACCTATACAATGAGCAGTTCTTC. Its protein product is CASSPVRRLNLYNEQFF. V and J are TRBV11-2 and TRBJ2-1; TRBD2 is a possible D gene (5 bases). V was cut by 5 bases and J by 4 bases, with 21 bases left in between. The CDR3 runs 17 residues. Germline lookup yields CDR1 SGHAT and CDR2 FQNNGV.

The chain is built from TRBV10-3 and TRBJ1-4, with D perhaps TRBD1 (6 bases). Germline-derived CDR1 and CDR2 are ENHRY and SYGVKD. Trimming removed 6 bases at V and 7 bases at J, with 9 bases between. The CDR3 spans 12 residues. CDR3 region: CAISVQGEKLFF. DNA for the CDR3: TGTGCCATCAGCGTACAGGGTGAAAAACTGTTTTTT.

The chain links TRBV19 to TRBJ2-4, with D unclear. Germline CDR1 and CDR2: LNHDA and SQIVND (reference sequence). V was cut by 3 bases and J by 3 bases, with 9 bases left in between. This CDR3 comprises 14 residues. The CDR3 is CASSIAVGKNIQYF. In DNA form, the CDR3 reads TGTGCCAGTAGTATCGCGGTGGGCAAAAACATTCAGTACTTC.

The chain has TRBV5-1 and TRBJ2-1; 11 nucleotides align to TRBD2. Germline V gives CDR1 SGHRS, CDR2 YFSETQ. The CDR3 is made up of 16 amino acids. Trimming at V came to 1 base and at J to 5 bases, leaving 5 bases not matched to a gene. This CDR3 is CASSLLLAGGDNEQFF. The CDR3 DNA follows: TGCGCCAGCAGCTTGCTTCTAGCGGGAGGCGACAATGAGCAGTTCTTC.

The chain recombines TRBV18 with TRBJ2-7; D perhaps matches TRBD1 (6 bases). The V end was cut by 3 bases, the J end by 3 bases, with 12 bases between. CDR1 KGHSH and CDR2 LQKENI come from the germline V gene. The CDR3 is 14 amino acids. CDR3 nucleotides: TGTGCCAGCTCACCGGGACAAGGGTACTACGAGCAGTACTTC. Residues: CASSPGQGYYEQYF.

The gene calls are TRBV9 and TRBJ2-1; the D gene is possibly TRBD2 (7 bases). Trimming pared 0 bases from V and 8 bases from J, leaving 15 bases between. Germline values: CDR1 SGDLS, CDR2 YYNGEE. This CDR3 spans 15 amino acids. Here the CDR3 DNA reads TGTGCCAGCAGCGTAGTAGGGGGGGCCCGGCATGAGCAGTTCTTC. As protein: CASSVVGGARHEQFF.

This clone appeared a single time. This chain joins TRBV9 and TRBJ2-3, with 11 positions matching TRBD2. The CDR3 consists of 18 residues. Germline V CDR1 and CDR2: SGDLS, YYNGEE. Losses at the gene ends were 4 bases for V and 4 bases for J; bases not matched to a gene: 14. CDR3 in DNA: TGTGCCAGCAGCCGTCCCGGGACTAGCGGATCGGGGCCAGATACGCAGTATTTT. Its protein is CASSRPGTSGSGPDTQYF.

The V call is TRBV5-1, the J call TRBJ2-2; D uncertain. The CDR3 loop spans 13 amino acids. The germline gives CDR1 SGHRS, CDR2 YFSETQ. V lost 4 bases to trimming and J lost 5 bases, with 9 bases between them. In DNA, the CDR3 is TGCGCCAGCAGCCCACCGCGTACCGGGGAGCTGTTTTTT. Its translation is CASSPPRTGELFF.

The V call is TRBV5-1, the J call TRBJ2-1; D gene uncertain. This CDR3 has 14 residues. Germline-derived CDR1 and CDR2 are SGHRS and YFSETQ. Trimming cost V 3 bases and J 3 bases, with 10 bases left between them. This CDR3 is CASSSQTSYNEQFF. The CDR3 DNA sequence: TGCGCCAGCAGCTCACAGACAAGCTACAATGAGCAGTTCTTC.

This clone was detected only a few times. V usage is TRBV5-1 and J usage is TRBJ1-1; D gene unclear. The CDR3 covers 14 residues. Per the germline V gene, CDR1 is SGHRS and CDR2 is YFSETQ. V lost 1 base and J lost 0, with 7 bases in between. The CDR3 protein is CASSLFRMNTEAFF. DNA of the CDR3: TGCGCCAGCAGCTTGTTTCGTATGAACACTGAAGCTTTCTTT.

The chain joins TRBV5-1 to TRBJ2-7; 8 bases are a match to TRBD1. V shed 5 bases and J 3 bases; nucleotides not matched to a gene: 7. The CDR3 runs to 14 residues. Germline V CDR1 and CDR2: SGHRS, YFSETQ. CDR3 sequence (DNA): TGCGCCAGCAGACCCGGGACAGGTCTCTACGAGCAGTACTTC. Translation: CASRPGTGLYEQYF.

This clone has just one count. CDR3 loop: CASSPGLAGVTSSYNEQFF. The CDR3 coding sequence is TGCGCCAGCAGCCCGGGACTAGCGGGAGTCACTAGCTCCTACAATGAGCAGTTCTTC. The chain links TRBV4-3 to TRBJ2-1; TRBD2 aligns across 14 bases. The J segment lost 0 bases and the V segment lost 4 bases, leaving 8 bases of the junction unmatched. From germline, CDR1 is LGHNA and CDR2 YSLEER. The CDR3 sequence is 19 residues long.

This clone was seen only a few times. The gene calls are TRBV30 and TRBJ1-1, with D possibly TRBD1 on 5 matching bases. The CDR3 length is 14 residues. Germline V CDR1 and CDR2: GTSNPN, SVGIG (reference sequence). The germline V and J ends were trimmed by 0 bases and 5 bases, with 13 bases remaining between them. The CDR3: CAWSVSAGWTEAFF. The CDR3 coding sequence is TGTGCCTGGAGTGTCTCGGCAGGGTGGACTGAAGCTTTCTTT.

V gene TRBV7-7 combines with J gene TRBJ2-2; 8 nucleotides align to TRBD1. CDR1 and CDR2 from the germline V gene are SSHAT and FNYEAQ (reference sequence). Trimming cost V 2 bases and J 4 bases; bases outside gene matches: 0. The CDR3 spans 14 residues. This CDR3 is CASSLQGATGELFF. The DNA for the CDR3 is TGTGCCAGCAGCTTACAGGGGGCCACCGGGGAGCTGTTTTTT.

The chain couples TRBV30 to TRBJ2-3; 15 bases match TRBD2. The junction had 7 bases not matched to a gene; V was cut back by 2 bases and J by 4 bases. Per the germline V gene, CDR1 is GTSNPN and CDR2 is SVGIG (reference sequence). The CDR3 length is 17 residues. The CDR3 sequence is CAWSTTRTSGRADTQYF. CDR3 DNA sequence: TGTGCCTGGAGTACTACGCGGACTAGCGGGAGGGCAGATACGCAGTATTTT.

The rearrangement links TRBV19 to TRBJ2-3, with D perhaps TRBD2 (7 bases). With 1 base removed from V and 7 bases from J, the gap between germline ends came to 15 bases. CDR3 length: 15 amino acids. CDR1 is LNHDA, CDR2 SQIVND, per germline (reference sequence). CDR3 nucleotides: TGTGCCAGTAGTATAGGCGGGGGCCAGGGGAATACGCAGTATTTT. It encodes CASSIGGGQGNTQYF. Complete variable domain (other parts from reference TRBV19 and TRBJ2-3): DGGITQSPKYLFRKEGQNVTLSCEQNLNHDAMYWYRQDPGQGLRLIYYSQIVNDFQKGDIAEGYSVSREKKESFPLTVTSAQKNPTAFYLCASSIGGGQGNTQYFGPGTRLTVL.